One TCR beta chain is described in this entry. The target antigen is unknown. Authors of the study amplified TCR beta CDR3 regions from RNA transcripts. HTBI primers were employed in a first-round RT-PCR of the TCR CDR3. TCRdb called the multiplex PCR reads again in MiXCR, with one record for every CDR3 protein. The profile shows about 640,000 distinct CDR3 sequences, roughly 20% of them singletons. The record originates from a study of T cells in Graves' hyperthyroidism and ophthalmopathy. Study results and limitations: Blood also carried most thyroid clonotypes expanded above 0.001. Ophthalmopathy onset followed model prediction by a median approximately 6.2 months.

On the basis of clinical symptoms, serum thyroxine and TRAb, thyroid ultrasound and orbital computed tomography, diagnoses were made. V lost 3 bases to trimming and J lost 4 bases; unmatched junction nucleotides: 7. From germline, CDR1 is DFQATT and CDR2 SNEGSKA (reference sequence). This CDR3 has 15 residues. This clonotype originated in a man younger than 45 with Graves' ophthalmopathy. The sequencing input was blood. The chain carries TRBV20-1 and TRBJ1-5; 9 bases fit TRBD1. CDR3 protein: CSARIQGAPNQPQHF. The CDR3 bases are TGCAGTGCTAGGATACAGGGGGCGCCGAATCAGCCCCAGCATTTT.